Below, 12 T cell receptor beta chains from the same sample are listed, as sequenced in a study of regulatory T cells in long-lasting Graves disease. Building the TCR beta libraries relied on iRepertoire HTBI primers, and CDR3 regions underwent Arm-PCR. Via MiXCR, TCRdb re-called the multiplex PCR reads, giving one row per CDR3 protein. The sample yields roughly 410,000 distinct CDR3 sequences, about 15% seen once. This sample's time point: newly diagnosed GD, antithyroid drugs for less than 3 months. Isolated PBMC RNA provided the starting material for the TCR library. This sample also belongs to another study, concerning T cells in Graves' hyperthyroidism and ophthalmopathy.

Source: peripheral blood mononuclear cells (PBMCs), taken at new diagnosis, from a patient treated with antithyroid drugs. Receptors were obtained from a woman in her 40s with Graves disease.

This clonotype was counted ten times or more. V and J are TRBV28 and TRBJ2-1, with TRBD2 matching over 11 bases. Germline CDR1 is MDHEN and CDR2 is SYDVKM. Trimming removed 9 bases from V and 3 bases from J; junction bases left unmatched: 4. The CDR3 consists of 14 residues. Written as DNA, the CDR3 is TGTGCCAGTCGACTAGCGGGAAACTACAATGAGCAGTTCTTC. Its protein product is CASRLAGNYNEQFF.

Ten or more counts support this clonotype. The gene calls are TRBV10-2 and TRBJ2-1, with 15 positions matching TRBD2. The V and J ends lost 3 bases and 9 bases, in that order; junction bases with no gene match: 12. From germline, CDR1 is WSHSY and CDR2 SAAADI. The CDR3 covers 18 residues. The CDR3 nucleotides read TGCGCCAGCAGTGAAGTTTTCGGTGGACTAGCGGGAGGGCGTGAGCAGTTCTTC. It is translated as CASSEVFGGLAGGREQFF.

This clonotype showed up many times. The chain links TRBV12-3 or TRBV12-4 to TRBJ2-2; the D is unclear. V was trimmed by 10 bases and J by 8 bases, leaving 11 bases between them. The CDR3 is made up of 11 amino acids. In nucleotides, the CDR3 is TGTGCCATTCCTTTCCGGGGGGAGCTGTTTTTT. Protein product: CAIPFRGELFF.

The V call is TRBV7-2, the J call TRBJ2-3; 10 bases line up with TRBD2. The junction had 7 bases not matched to a gene; V was cut back by 5 bases and J by 2 bases. CDR3 length: 16 amino acids. The germline gives CDR1 SGHTA, CDR2 FQGNSA. This CDR3 reads CASSPGAGGLTDTQYF. In nucleotides, the CDR3 is TGTGCCAGCAGCCCGGGAGCGGGAGGGCTCACAGATACGCAGTATTTT.

This clonotype has ten or more counts. The genes are TRBV11-3 and TRBJ2-1, with D possibly being TRBD2 (6 bases). This CDR3 has 17 amino acids. Germline V CDR1 and CDR2: SGHNT, YENEEA. V lost 1 base to trimming and J lost 0 bases, with 13 bases between them. The CDR3 region is CASSLAERATSYNEQFF. CDR3 DNA sequence: TGTGCCAGCAGCTTAGCTGAGCGGGCCACCTCCTACAATGAGCAGTTCTTC. The full variable domain, its missing parts supplied by reference TRBV11-3 and TRBJ2-1, is EAGVVQSPRYKIIEKKQPVAFWCNPISGHNTLYWYLQNLGQGPELLIRYENEEAVDDSQLPKDRFSAERLKGVDSTLKIQPAELGDSAVYLCASSLAERATSYNEQFFGPGTRLTVL.

This clonotype appeared many times. The chain carries TRBV11-2 and TRBJ1-1; possible D gene TRBD1, 5 bases. The length of the CDR3 is 15 residues. The germline V gene encodes CDR1 SGHAT and CDR2 FQNNGV. Trimming stripped 7 bases from V and 5 bases from J, with 20 bases between. This CDR3 reads CASTEGRARGTEAFF. The CDR3 nucleotides are TGTGCCAGCACCGAGGGCAGAGCGAGGGGAACTGAAGCTTTCTTT.

This clonotype was counted many times. The chain employs TRBV11-2 and TRBJ2-5, with 12 nucleotides matching TRBD2. Germline values: CDR1 SGHAT, CDR2 FQNNGV. The CDR3 spans 16 residues. Unmatched junction bases numbered 4, after V lost 5 bases and J lost 0 bases. CDR3 amino acids: CASSPGLAGYQETQYF. Here the CDR3 DNA reads TGTGCCAGCAGCCCCGGACTAGCGGGATACCAAGAGACCCAGTACTTC.

Only a few counts were recorded for this clonotype. The chain recombines TRBV3-1 with TRBJ2-7; 8 positions match TRBD2. The germline V gene has CDR1 LGHDT and CDR2 YNNKEL (reference sequence). The V gene end was trimmed by 1 base and the J gene end by 6 bases; junction bases not matched to a gene: 2. The CDR3 runs 13 residues. DNA of the CDR3: TGTGCCAGCAGCCAAGCCGGGACTAGCGAGCAGTACTTC. Protein product: CASSQAGTSEQYF.

The rearrangement links TRBV27 to TRBJ1-2; the match to TRBD1 covers 10 bases. Germline lookup yields CDR1 MNHEY and CDR2 SMNVEV (reference sequence). After removal of 3 bases from V and 5 bases from J, the junction contained 3 bases not matched to a gene. CDR3 length: 14 residues. The CDR3 reads CASSFKDRGYGYTF. The CDR3 region has the DNA TGTGCCAGCAGTTTTAAGGACAGGGGGTATGGCTACACCTTC.

This clonotype was seen a single time. The V gene is TRBV6-2 or TRBV6-3, the J gene TRBJ2-1; TRBD2 agrees at 12 bases. The CDR3 runs 19 residues. The germline CDR1 and CDR2 sequences are MNHEY and SVGEGT. The V gene end was trimmed by 2 bases and the J gene end by 0 bases; junction bases not matched to a gene: 8. The CDR3 nucleotides are TGTGCCAGCAGTTACCCGGGACTAGCGGGCCGATTCTCCTACAATGAGCAGTTCTTC. Its translation: CASSYPGLAGRFSYNEQFF.

This chain uses TRBV6-1 with TRBJ2-5, with 9 bases matching TRBD1. Trimming removed 6 bases from V and 4 bases from J; junction bases left unmatched: 3. The length of the CDR3 is 13 residues. Germline V lookup: CDR1 MNHNS, CDR2 SASEGT. CDR3 bases: TGTGCCAGCAGGGGGGACAGGGCAGAGACCCAGTACTTC. It specifies CASRGDRAETQYF.

CDR3 coding DNA: TGCAGTGCTGGTGGTGACGGACCTAACTATGGCTACACCTTC. Translating it yields CSAGGDGPNYGYTF. This rearrangement joins TRBV20-1 to TRBJ1-2; D unresolved. Trimming shortened V by 5 bases and J by 0 bases, and 13 bases separated the two germline ends. Germline-derived CDR1 and CDR2 are DFQATT and SNEGSKA (reference sequence). CDR3 size: 14 residues.